This T cell receptor beta chain derives from a study of blood T cell repertoires in COVID-19. The CDR3 spans 15 residues. The germline V and J ends were trimmed by 1 base and 0 bases, with 7 bases remaining between them. CDR1 and CDR2 from the germline V gene are LNHDA and SQIVND (reference sequence). Details on this clone: The same CDR3 is also encoded by other DNA sequences in this sample.

Patients from Seattle were sampled longitudinally, starting during active infection. Clones were sequenced by immunoSEQ multiplex PCR, and TCRdb holds only the in-frame ones, with some missing. The sample lists roughly 150,000 clones; approximately 90% were seen once. The TCR sequence derives from a man between 18 and 29 years old with COVID-19, enrolled during active disease. The sample was peripheral blood. The chain uses TRBV19 and TRBJ2-1; TRBD2 might be the D (6 bases). The CDR3 DNA reads as TGTGCCAGTAGTATAGGCGGGACCTCCTACAATGAGCAGTTCTTC. Amino acid sequence: CASSIGGTSYNEQFF.